The 8 T cell receptor beta chains below all came from one sample that was sequenced in a study of T cell responses to AZD1222 COVID-19 vaccine (dated by TCRdb to 2020 to 2022). Library prep was done by the immunoSEQ multiplex PCR assay. TCRdb carries this immuneACCESS record with in-frame sequences only. Its versions omit some clonotypes, under half of them owing to an unresolved V gene in the studies checked, with the rest unexplained. The sample data list around 79,000 clones, and 88% of these were observed just once. Around 21% of the sample comes from the top ten. The time point label, read with the paper, signifies: baseline before first vaccination. Sequenced material: peripheral blood, taken on day 0 of AZD1222 vaccination. The receptor source for this set is an adult in good health.

In nucleotides, the CDR3 is TGCGCCAGCAGACGACAGGAGGGCGCCTACGAGCAGTACTTC. Its translation: CASRRQEGAYEQYF. The chain carries TRBV5-1 and TRBJ2-7, with D perhaps given as TRBD1 or TRBD2 (6 bases each). The CDR3 length is 14 residues. Looked up from germline, CDR1 is SGHRS and CDR2 is YFSETQ. V was shortened by 5 bases and J by 2 bases, with 14 bases between the two germline ends.

This clone was observed a single time. This chain joins TRBV19 and TRBJ2-5; 9 bases fit TRBD1. CDR1 and CDR2 from the germline V gene are LNHDA and SQIVND (reference sequence). The CDR3 runs to 15 residues. Trimming at V came to 5 bases and at J to 3 bases, leaving 7 bases not matched to a gene. For the CDR3, the DNA is TGTGCCAGTAGTTCACGGACAGGGGTGGAAGAGACCCAGTACTTC. This gives the protein CASSSRTGVEETQYF.

The chain links TRBV27 to TRBJ1-6, with no clear D. CDR1 is MNHEY and CDR2 is SMNVEV in the germline V gene (reference sequence). V was pared by 5 bases and J by 6 bases, with 8 bases between. This CDR3 is 13 amino acids long. CDR3 nucleotides: TGTGCCAGCAGTATCATGGGTAATTCACCCCTCCACTTT. Translating gives CASSIMGNSPLHF.

V usage is TRBV30 and J usage is TRBJ1-2; D is uncertain. Germline lookup yields CDR1 GTSNPN and CDR2 SVGIG (reference sequence). The CDR3 is 12 residues long. Trimming shortened V by 0 bases and J by 4 bases, and 6 bases separated the two germline ends. The CDR3 spells CAWSVGRYGYTF. In DNA, the CDR3 is TGTGCCTGGAGTGTAGGGCGCTATGGCTACACCTTC.

This clone was detected only a few times. DNA for the CDR3: TGTGCCAGCAGCCAAGTAGGGCTAGCGGGTATAAATGAGCAGTTCTTC. This sequence encodes CASSQVGLAGINEQFF. V usage is TRBV3-1 (or the pseudogene TRBV3-2) and J usage is TRBJ2-1, with TRBD2 matching 8 bases. The CDR3 runs to 16 residues. The V segment lost 1 base and the J segment 7 bases; nucleotides outside the gene matches: 9. Germline lookup yields CDR1 LGHDT and CDR2 YNNKEL (reference sequence).

The chain carries TRBV11-2 and TRBJ2-7; D unclear. V was clipped by 2 bases and J by 5 bases, with 7 bases between them. This CDR3 comprises 12 residues. Germline-derived CDR1 and CDR2 are SGHAT and FQNNGV. In DNA, the CDR3 is TGTGCCAGCAGCTTATTCGGCAACGAGCAGTACTTC. Residues: CASSLFGNEQYF.

This clone has only one observation. The chain has TRBV25-1 and TRBJ2-7; no firm D call. Germline values: CDR1 MGHDK, CDR2 SYGVNS. The V and J ends lost 5 bases and 4 bases respectively, with 9 bases between them. CDR3 size: 12 residues. The CDR3 protein is CASSPSGYEQYF. The CDR3 nucleotides are TGTGCCAGCAGTCCAAGTGGGTACGAGCAGTACTTC.

The chain is built from TRBV7-9 and TRBJ2-5, with TRBD2 identical over 9 bases. V dropped 2 bases and J dropped 4; count of bases not matched to a gene: 8. Germline V gives CDR1 SEHNR, CDR2 FQNEAQ (reference sequence). The CDR3 has 16 amino acids. CDR3 amino acids: CASSLSTSGGSETQYF. In DNA form, the CDR3 reads TGTGCCAGCAGCTTATCGACTAGCGGAGGGTCAGAGACCCAGTACTTC.